This entry lists 20 T cell receptor beta chains sequenced from one sample in a study of Ad26.COV2.S vaccination and SARS-CoV-2 variants. Treatment in this sample: roughly 20 received Ad26.COV2.S at low or high dose, single or two shots; 5 received placebo; per-sample allocation not given. Sampling was performed 63 days after the first vaccine or placebo injection. The repertoire was sequenced with immunoSEQ multiplex PCR; TCRdb's copy has only in-frame clones and lacks some. The sample has roughly 420,000 clones; approximately 89% are singletons. The source material was peripheral blood, sampled in a trial of Ad26.COV2.S vaccine versus placebo. The source is a person aged 18-65 years who received the Ad26.COV2.S COVID-19 vaccine or a placebo.

V usage is TRBV5-1 and J usage is TRBJ1-3; D not certain. CDR1 is SGHRS and CDR2 is YFSETQ in the germline V gene. The V and J ends lost 0 bases and 2 bases respectively, with 3 bases between them. The CDR3 is 13 residues long. The CDR3 DNA reads TGCGCCAGCAGCTTGGGTACTGGAAACACCATATATTTT. Its protein product is CASSLGTGNTIYF.

The J gene is TRBJ2-7, the V gene TRBV6-2 or TRBV6-3; 7 bases map to TRBD1. The CDR3 has 15 amino acids. The V gene's germline CDR1 is MNHEY and CDR2 SVGEGT. V gave up 6 bases and J gave up 4 bases; unmatched junction bases: 12. The DNA for the CDR3 is TGTGCCAGCAGCGAACCTCCGACAGGGTTGTACGAGCAGTACGTC. It yields the protein CASSEPPTGLYEQYV.

This chain connects TRBV28 to TRBJ2-3; D is unclear. Trimming took off 3 bases at V and 6 bases at J, with 13 bases between the two ends. The V gene's germline CDR1 is MDHEN and CDR2 SYDVKM. CDR3 size: 14 residues. Here the CDR3 reads CASSFSGEVDTQYF. As DNA, the CDR3 is TGTGCCAGCAGTTTTTCAGGAGAGGTGGATACGCAGTATTTT.

The chain has TRBV6-5 and TRBJ1-3; D unresolved. CDR3 length: 13 residues. V was cut by 5 bases and J by 6 bases, with 11 bases left in between. CDR1 is MNHEY and CDR2 is SVGAGI in the germline V gene. The CDR3 region is CASSTLRENTIYF. The DNA of the CDR3 is TGTGCCAGCAGTACCCTCCGGGAAAACACCATATATTTT.

The V call is TRBV9, the J call TRBJ2-1; 13 nucleotides agree with TRBD2. V was pared by 0 bases and J by 8 bases, with 2 bases of the junction left unmatched. This CDR3 has 15 residues. Germline CDR1 reads SGDLS; CDR2 reads YYNGEE. The CDR3 loop is CASSVDGLAGDEQFF. CDR3 nucleotide sequence: TGTGCCAGCAGCGTAGATGGACTAGCGGGAGATGAGCAGTTCTTC.

CDR3 sequence (DNA): TGCGCCAGCAGCCAAACCGGGACGTTCGAAAAACTGTTTTTT. It is translated as CASSQTGTFEKLFF. The chain combines TRBV4-1 with TRBJ1-4; possible D gene TRBD1, 5 bases. The V end was cut by 2 bases, the J end by 8 bases, with 12 bases between. Looked up from germline, CDR1 is MGHRA and CDR2 is YSYEKL. This CDR3 spans 14 amino acids.

The V and J genes are TRBV7-9 and TRBJ1-4, with TRBD1 matching over 7 bases. The CDR3 loop spans 16 amino acids. The J segment lost 6 bases and the V segment lost 3 bases, leaving 10 bases of the junction unmatched. The germline gives CDR1 SEHNR, CDR2 FQNEAQ (reference sequence). CDR3 nucleotides: TGTGCCAGCAGCTTCCGTCAGGGGGGCTTTTATGAAAAACTGTTTTTT. It yields the protein CASSFRQGGFYEKLFF.

The gene calls are TRBV11-3 and TRBJ2-1; TRBD2 is a possible D gene (6 bases). Germline V gives CDR1 SGHNT, CDR2 YENEEA. This CDR3 has 13 residues. The V and J ends lost 4 bases and 8 bases respectively, with 12 bases between them. CDR3 nucleotide sequence: TGTGCCAGCAGCTGGGGGGTCCGCGATGAGCAGTTCTTC. The encoded protein is CASSWGVRDEQFF.

The rearrangement uses TRBV2 and TRBJ1-2; TRBD1 matches 7 bases. The V and J ends lost 6 bases and 4 bases, in that order; junction bases with no gene match: 8. Germline CDR1 and CDR2: SNHLY and FYNNEI. The length of the CDR3 is 14 residues. In nucleotides, the CDR3 is TGTGCCAGCAGCGTGGACAGGATCTCCTATGGCTACACCTTC. Translated: CASSVDRISYGYTF.

V and J are TRBV19 and TRBJ1-3; possible D gene TRBD1, 5 bases. Germline CDR1 is LNHDA and CDR2 is SQIVND (reference sequence). The CDR3 extends over 14 amino acids. V was pared by 6 bases and J by 1 base, with 10 bases between. CDR3 DNA: TGTGCCAGTAGGCACAGGCAATCTGGAAACACCATATATTTT. Translation gives CASRHRQSGNTIYF. Based on the CDR3 plus reference TRBV19 and TRBJ1-3, the full variable domain is DGGITQSPKYLFRKEGQNVTLSCEQNLNHDAMYWYRQDPGQGLRLIYYSQIVNDFQKGDIAEGYSVSREKKESFPLTVTSAQKNPTAFYLCASRHRQSGNTIYFGEGSWLTVV.

The chain recombines TRBV13 with TRBJ1-2; TRBD1 matches 9 bases. Germline CDR1 PRHDT, CDR2 FYEKMQ (reference sequence). Unmatched junction bases numbered 10, after V lost 5 bases and J lost 6 bases. The CDR3 contains 15 residues. CDR3 in amino acids: CASSPWGQGLHGYTF. The CDR3 DNA is TGTGCCAGCAGCCCCTGGGGACAGGGATTGCATGGCTACACCTTC.

This clone appeared a single time. The V and J genes are TRBV5-6 and TRBJ2-7, with TRBD2 matching over 10 bases. CDR3 length: 17 residues. Germline V gene sequence: CDR1 SGHDT, CDR2 YYEEEE. With V trimmed by 4 bases and J by 4 bases, 14 bases remained unmatched. The CDR3 region has the DNA TGTGCCAGCAGCCCTCCCGAGCGGGGGGGCCGTCGTTACGAGCAGTACTTC. Residues: CASSPPERGGRRYEQYF.

CDR3 nucleotide sequence: TGTGCCAGTAGAGGGCCCCCACAATCGGATTATACGCAGTATTTT. Its translation is CASRGPPQSDYTQYF. V usage is TRBV19 and J usage is TRBJ2-3; the D is unclear. From germline, CDR1 is LNHDA and CDR2 SQIVND (reference sequence). V was pared by 6 bases and J by 7 bases, with 20 bases between. CDR3 length: 15 residues.

The genes are TRBV6-2 or TRBV6-3 and TRBJ2-7; TRBD1 matches 7 bases. The CDR3 sequence is 14 residues long. The trim removed 2 bases at V and 4 bases at J, leaving 5 bases unmatched. CDR1 and CDR2 (germline): MNHEY, SVGEGT. CDR3 sequence: CASSYETGTYEQYF. CDR3 in DNA: TGTGCCAGCAGTTACGAGACAGGGACATACGAGCAGTACTTC.

The chain combines TRBV15 with TRBJ1-4, with no clear D. Germline V gives CDR1 LNHNV, CDR2 YYDKDF (reference sequence). The CDR3 is 15 residues long. Trimming left V 1 base short and J 8 bases short, with 14 bases between. The CDR3 coding sequence is TGTGCCACCAGCAGAGCCCTCGCCCCCAGGGAAAAACTGTTTTTT. The encoded protein is CATSRALAPREKLFF.

The chain combines TRBV29-1 with TRBJ1-1, with 10 bases identical to TRBD1. V lost 7 bases to trimming and J lost 1 base; unmatched junction nucleotides: 3. There are 13 residues in the CDR3. CDR1 is SQVTM, CDR2 ANQGSEA, per germline. The CDR3 DNA reads TGCAGCGCGGGACAGGGGTCGAACACTGAAGCTTTCTTT. Translation: CSAGQGSNTEAFF.

This clone was detected once. The V and J genes are TRBV4-3 and TRBJ1-1, with 9 bases identical to TRBD1. The germline CDR1 and CDR2 sequences are LGHNA and YSLEER. The CDR3 is made up of 16 amino acids. After removal of 0 bases from V and 7 bases from J, the junction contained 9 bases not matched to a gene. For the CDR3, the DNA is TGCGCCAGCAGCCAAGATCGAAACAGGGGGCCCGGTGAAGCTTTCTTT. This codes for CASSQDRNRGPGEAFF.

In the case of this clone: This CDR3 is also generated by other DNA sequences in the sample. This chain uses TRBV7-9 with TRBJ2-7; either TRBD1 or TRBD2 may fit D (5 bases each). Trimming shortened V by 6 bases and J by 0 bases, and 12 bases separated the two germline ends. CDR1 and CDR2 from the germline V gene are SEHNR and FQNEAQ (reference sequence). The CDR3 is made up of 14 amino acids. CDR3 protein: CASSSTGASYEQYF. In DNA, the CDR3 is TGTGCCAGCAGTTCCACCGGGGCCTCCTACGAGCAGTACTTC.

The V call is TRBV9, the J call TRBJ1-2; tentatively, D is TRBD1 (5 bases). CDR1 is SGDLS and CDR2 is YYNGEE in the germline V gene. Trimming took off 0 bases at V and 5 bases at J, with 14 bases between the two ends. This CDR3 has 15 residues. The CDR3 protein is CASSVAEGLRYGYTF. Written as DNA, the CDR3 is TGTGCCAGCAGCGTAGCGGAGGGGTTAAGGTATGGCTACACCTTC.

This clone was observed a single time. V is TRBV7-9 and J is TRBJ1-2; the D gene is possibly TRBD1 (5 bases). There are 15 residues in the CDR3. Trimming shortened V by 5 bases and J by 7 bases, and 20 bases separated the two germline ends. CDR1 and CDR2 from the germline V gene are SEHNR and FQNEAQ (reference sequence). CDR3 DNA sequence: TGTGCCAGCAGCCCCGGCTTTAACAAGAGGGGTGGCTACACCTTC. Protein: CASSPGFNKRGGYTF. The whole variable domain, remainder taken from reference TRBV7-9 and TRBJ1-2, is DTGVSQNPRHKITKRGQNVTFRCDPISEHNRLYWYRQTLGQGPEFLTYFQNEAQLEKSRLLSDRFSAERPKGSFSTLEIQRTEQGDSAMYLCASSPGFNKRGGYTFGSGTRLTVV.